These 4 T cell receptor beta chains came from one sample sequenced in a study of blood T cell repertoires in COVID-19. TCRdb's copy holds only in-frame clones and misses some; the assay was immunoSEQ multiplex PCR. The sample contains approximately 230,000 clones, about 80% of which appear only once. Material: PBMCs or T cells enriched from blood (not recorded which). All receptors come from a man aged 40-49 years who had recovered from COVID-19.

V usage is TRBV9 and J usage is TRBJ1-2, with 7 bases aligning to TRBD1. With V trimmed by 7 bases and J by 5 bases, 8 bases remained unmatched. Germline V gene sequence: CDR1 SGDLS, CDR2 YYNGEE. The CDR3 loop spans 13 amino acids. CDR3 amino acids: CASSRQGLYGYTF. CDR3 nucleotides: TGTGCCAGCTCACGACAGGGATTATATGGCTACACCTTC.

The chain's CDR3 is CASSLQRSDFPTAFF. In nucleotides, the CDR3 is TGTGCCAGCAGTTTACAGCGATCGGACTTCCCCACAGCTTTCTTT. This chain joins TRBV28 and TRBJ1-1; D gene unclear. The CDR3 runs to 15 residues. The V end was cut by 2 bases, the J end by 10 bases, with 20 bases between. Germline assignment: CDR1 MDHEN and CDR2 SYDVKM.

The chain has TRBV11-2 and TRBJ2-3; D call uncertain. The CDR3 contains 15 residues. CDR1 and CDR2 (germline): SGHAT, FQNNGV. The ends were cut back, 1 base at V and 4 bases at J, with 12 bases in the middle. This chain's CDR3 is CASSLGLLTSDTQYF. CDR3 DNA sequence: TGTGCCAGCAGCTTAGGACTTCTGACCTCAGATACGCAGTATTTT.

V gene TRBV7-8 combines with J gene TRBJ2-7, with D tentatively TRBD2 (6 bases). The germline V gene has CDR1 SGHVS and CDR2 FQNEAQ. The CDR3 sequence is 13 residues long. V was shortened by 1 base and J by 5 bases, with 9 bases between the two germline ends. The CDR3 is CASSLGGRNEQYF. CDR3 DNA: TGTGCCAGCAGCTTAGGGGGGAGGAACGAGCAGTACTTC. The full variable domain, rest sourced from reference TRBV7-8 and TRBJ2-7, is GAGVSQSPRYKVAKRGQDVALRCDPISGHVSLFWYQQALGQGPEFLTYFQNEAQLDKSGLPSDRFFAERPEGSVSTLKIQRTQQEDSAVYLCASSLGGRNEQYFGPGTRLTVT.